What follows are 16 T cell receptor beta chains derived from one specimen sequenced in a study of Graves' ophthalmopathy and Graves' hyperthyroidism. Beta-chain TCR CDR3 regions were amplified from RNA transcripts. RT-PCR in the first round used HTBI primers; a second-round multiplex PCR followed. TCRdb re-called the multiplex PCR reads through MiXCR, storing one row per CDR3 protein. The table includes about 400,000 distinct CDR3 sequences, about 16% detected once. Specimen: peripheral blood. The receptor source for this set is a young woman with Graves' ophthalmopathy.

This clonotype has a count of ten or more. The chain recombines TRBV6-2 or TRBV6-3 with TRBJ2-4; no reliable D call. The CDR3 covers 13 residues. The germline gives CDR1 MNHEY, CDR2 SVGEGT. V was pared by 0 bases and J by 12 bases, with 12 bases between. In DNA, the CDR3 is TGTGCCAGCAGTTACTCGACACAGCTCGCTCAGTACTTC. Residues: CASSYSTQLAQYF.

The table lists this clonotype with many counts. V is TRBV12-3 or TRBV12-4 and J is TRBJ1-6; the D is unclear. The CDR3 totals 12 residues. Trimming cost V 6 bases and J 9 bases, with 9 bases left between them. The CDR3 sequence is CASSAFGSPLHF. The DNA for the CDR3 is TGTGCCAGCAGCGCCTTCGGTTCACCCCTCCACTTT.

Many counts were recorded for this clonotype. The chain is built from TRBV19 and TRBJ1-2; D is unclear. Trimming took off 3 bases at V and 4 bases at J, with 30 bases between the two ends. This CDR3 has 20 amino acids. Germline-derived CDR1 and CDR2 are LNHDA and SQIVND (reference sequence). CDR3 DNA sequence: TGTGCCAGTAGTATCGACCCCACCCAGGTCTCGGCCCGGGAGATCTATGGCTACACCTTC. Translating it yields CASSIDPTQVSAREIYGYTF.

This clonotype has a count of ten or more. V usage is TRBV19 and J usage is TRBJ1-6; no clear D. The CDR3 is 13 residues long. Trimming removed 6 bases at V and 8 bases at J, with 11 bases between. Per the germline V gene, CDR1 is LNHDA and CDR2 is SQIVND (reference sequence). This CDR3 reads CASSPVMDSPLHF. The CDR3 DNA reads as TGTGCCAGTAGCCCCGTCATGGATTCACCCCTCCACTTT.

This clonotype was seen ten or more times. This chain uses TRBV24-1 with TRBJ1-1; TRBD1 agrees at 8 bases. The J segment lost 8 bases and the V segment lost 3 bases, leaving 1 base of the junction unmatched. CDR3 length equals 12 residues. Germline-derived CDR1 and CDR2 are KGHDR and SFDVKD. In nucleotides, the CDR3 is TGTGCCACCAGTGATACAGGGGGGGAAGCTTTCTTT. Its translation: CATSDTGGEAFF.

This clonotype showed up many times. The chain combines TRBV6-2 or TRBV6-3 with TRBJ1-5; the D gene is possibly TRBD1 (5 bases). Trimming removed 2 bases from V and 3 bases from J, with 8 bases in between. CDR3 length: 14 residues. In germline, CDR1 is MNHEY, CDR2 SVGEGT. CDR3 sequence: CASSYPGNNQPQHF. CDR3 nucleotides: TGTGCCAGCAGTTACCCAGGGAACAATCAGCCCCAGCATTTT.

This clonotype was found many times. The rearrangement joins TRBV3-1 to TRBJ1-1; D may be TRBD1 (6 bases). The CDR3 loop spans 15 amino acids. Per germline, CDR1 LGHDT and CDR2 YNNKEL (reference sequence). With 5 bases removed from V and 1 base from J, the gap between germline ends came to 14 bases. The CDR3 loop is CASSDTGAPNTEAFF. The DNA of the CDR3 is TGTGCCAGCAGCGATACGGGGGCCCCGAACACTGAAGCTTTCTTT.

The gene calls are TRBV6-2 or TRBV6-3 and TRBJ2-5; no clear D. Germline V gene lookup returns CDR1 MNHEY and CDR2 SVGEGT. The CDR3 covers 14 residues. The germline V and J ends were trimmed by 0 bases and 4 bases, with 9 bases remaining between them. CDR3 protein: CASSYSLRPETQYF. DNA for the CDR3: TGTGCCAGCAGTTACTCATTGAGGCCAGAGACCCAGTACTTC.

This clonotype was counted ten times or more. Relative to the germline gene, one junction end is altered; a read error may explain this. The chain recombines TRBV20-1 with TRBJ1-1, with unresolved D. The CDR3 runs to 15 residues. From germline, CDR1 is DFQATT and CDR2 SNEGSKA (reference sequence). CDR3 bases: TGCAGTGCGAGAGCCCCGTCGGCCTTGGGCACTGAAGCTTTCTTT. Translation: CSARAPSALGTEAFF.

Ten or more counts support this clonotype. This chain connects TRBV28 to TRBJ1-2; possible D gene TRBD1, 5 bases. The germline V and J ends were trimmed by 5 bases and 4 bases, with 11 bases remaining between them. The CDR3 has 13 residues. CDR1 and CDR2 from the germline V gene are MDHEN and SYDVKM. The CDR3 protein is CASSPQGLYGYTF. The CDR3 bases are TGTGCCAGCAGTCCCCAGGGACTCTATGGCTACACCTTC.

V usage is TRBV7-2 and J usage is TRBJ2-7, with 9 positions matching TRBD2. Germline CDR1 is SGHTA and CDR2 is FQGNSA. The CDR3 runs 15 residues. Trimming removed 3 bases from V and 4 bases from J; junction bases left unmatched: 7. The CDR3 protein is CASSFGREGFYEQYF. The CDR3 DNA is TGTGCCAGCAGCTTTGGGCGGGAGGGGTTTTACGAGCAGTACTTC.

The chain carries TRBV27 and TRBJ1-5; maybe TRBD1 (5 bases). V dropped 6 bases and J dropped 0 bases, with 15 bases sitting between them. From germline, CDR1 is MNHEY and CDR2 SMNVEV (reference sequence). This CDR3 is built from 16 residues. This chain's CDR3 is CASSPGRTDSNQPQHF. The CDR3 DNA follows: TGTGCCAGCAGCCCGGGACGTACTGATAGCAATCAGCCCCAGCATTTT.

This clonotype was seen many times. The J gene is TRBJ1-1, the V gene TRBV30, with D maybe TRBD1 (6 bases). V was trimmed by 5 bases and J by 1 base, leaving 11 bases between them. The CDR3 is made up of 13 amino acids. Per germline, CDR1 GTSNPN and CDR2 SVGIG (reference sequence). CDR3 amino acids: CAWATGENTEAFF. CDR3 sequence (DNA): TGTGCCTGGGCGACAGGCGAGAACACTGAAGCTTTCTTT.

In its sample, this clonotype was seen many times. The J gene is TRBJ1-6, the V gene TRBV11-1; 8 nucleotides line up with TRBD1. The CDR3 is 14 amino acids. Germline V gives CDR1 SGHAT, CDR2 FQDESV (reference sequence). V shed 4 bases, J shed 9 bases, and the junction held 5 bases outside the gene matches. CDR3 coding DNA: TGTGCCAGCAGCTCTGGACAGGGCGGTTCACCCCTCCACTTT. It translates to CASSSGQGGSPLHF.

This chain uses TRBV7-8 with TRBJ1-1, with 7 bases aligning to TRBD1. Germline CDR1 reads SGHVS; CDR2 reads FQNEAQ. The CDR3 is made up of 14 amino acids. V lost 2 bases, J lost 8 bases, and 8 bases stayed unmatched. CDR3 loop: CASSLITGVLEAFF. CDR3 DNA sequence: TGTGCCAGCAGCTTAATAACAGGGGTACTGGAAGCTTTCTTT.

This chain links TRBV5-1 with TRBJ2-7, with 11 bases fitting TRBD1. This CDR3 region has 17 residues. With 4 bases clipped from V and 0 bases from J, the junction kept 9 bases outside the gene matches. Germline V lookup: CDR1 SGHRS, CDR2 YFSETQ. CDR3 region: CASSILGTGGFSYEQYF. The CDR3 DNA sequence: TGCGCCAGCAGCATACTTGGGACAGGGGGTTTCTCCTACGAGCAGTACTTC.